Following are 26 T cell receptor beta chains from one sample sequenced in a study of long-term antiretroviral therapy in people with HIV. Researchers ran immunoSEQ v3.0 at survey level. Assay used: immunoSEQ multiplex PCR; TCRdb lists only in-frame clones, some missing. This table holds fewer than 40,000 clones, 80% to 90% found once. The sample in question was unsorted PBMCs, obtained 1.2 years after starting antiretroviral therapy. The receptors originated from a woman in her fifties or sixties with HIV.

This chain uses TRBV2 with TRBJ2-5; 9 nucleotides match TRBD2. With V trimmed by 2 bases and J by 5 bases, 6 bases remained unmatched. The CDR3 is 15 residues long. The germline V gene encodes CDR1 SNHLY and CDR2 FYNNEI. The CDR3 loop is CASSEPGLAGETQYF. DNA of the CDR3: TGTGCCAGCAGTGAACCGGGACTAGCCGGGGAGACCCAGTACTTC.

V and J are TRBV9 and TRBJ1-5; a weak D match, TRBD1 (6 bases). V dropped 4 bases and J dropped 6 bases, with 17 bases sitting between them. The CDR3 consists of 15 residues. Germline values: CDR1 SGDLS, CDR2 YYNGEE. The CDR3 reads CASSQDEGVFQPQHF. The CDR3 region has the DNA TGTGCCAGCAGCCAAGACGAGGGGGTTTTTCAGCCCCAGCATTTT.

This chain links TRBV2 with TRBJ1-5, with TRBD1 matching over 8 bases. Germline V CDR1 and CDR2: SNHLY, FYNNEI. The V gene end was trimmed by 7 bases and the J gene end by 4 bases; junction bases not matched to a gene: 9. The CDR3 is 15 amino acids. The CDR3 reads CASKTGAKLNQPQHF. As DNA, the CDR3 is TGTGCCAGCAAGACAGGGGCCAAGCTAAATCAGCCCCAGCATTTT.

The V gene is TRBV25-1, the J gene TRBJ2-6; D is possibly TRBD2 (5 bases). V was clipped by 11 bases and J by 0 bases, with 14 bases between them. Looked up from germline, CDR1 is MGHDK and CDR2 is SYGVNS. The CDR3 covers 15 residues. In DNA, the CDR3 is TGTGCCTCCCGGGATTCGAACTCTGGGGCCAACGTCCTGACTTTC. Amino acids: CASRDSNSGANVLTF. Full variable domain (remainder filled in from reference TRBV25-1 and TRBJ2-6): EADIYQTPRYLVIGTGKKITLECSQTMGHDKMYWYQQDPGMELHLIHYSYGVNSTEKGDLSSESTVSRIRTEHFPLTLESARPSHTSQYLCASRDSNSGANVLTFGAGSRLTVL.

The V gene is TRBV5-4, the J gene TRBJ1-1; no reliable D call. The germline gives CDR1 SGHNT, CDR2 YYREEE (reference sequence). Trimming removed 1 base from V and 2 bases from J, with 0 bases in between. The CDR3 length is 11 residues. Here the CDR3 reads CASSLNTEAFF. CDR3 DNA: TGTGCCAGCAGCTTGAACACTGAAGCTTTCTTT.

V is TRBV27 and J is TRBJ1-5; 8 bases line up with TRBD1. The CDR3 consists of 16 residues. V lost 8 bases, J lost 3 bases, and 12 bases stayed unmatched. CDR1 is MNHEY and CDR2 is SMNVEV in the germline V gene (reference sequence). In DNA form, the CDR3 reads TGTGCCAGCTCACCAAGGAGGGGACAGGACAATCAGCCCCAGCATTTT. The encoded protein is CASSPRRGQDNQPQHF.

V is TRBV29-1 and J is TRBJ1-3, with TRBD1 matching over 9 bases. The CDR3 sequence is 15 residues long. CDR1 is SQVTM and CDR2 is ANQGSEA in the germline V gene. With 6 bases clipped from V and 0 bases from J, the junction kept 6 bases outside the gene matches. The CDR3 region has the DNA TGCAGCGTAAGGACAGGGGCGAACTCTGGAAACACCATATATTTT. Amino acid sequence: CSVRTGANSGNTIYF.

V usage is TRBV15 and J usage is TRBJ1-2; the match to TRBD1 covers 8 bases. J lost 4 bases, V lost 5 bases, and 6 bases had no gene match. This CDR3 has 14 residues. Germline V gene data show CDR1 as LNHNV and CDR2 as YYDKDF (reference sequence). In nucleotides, the CDR3 is TGTGCCACCAGCCGCAGGGGGCCCCCCTATGGCTACACCTTC. Its translation is CATSRRGPPYGYTF.

The genes are TRBV4-2 and TRBJ2-7; the match to TRBD1 covers 10 bases. V shed 0 bases, J shed 2 bases, and the junction held 10 bases outside the gene matches. Germline CDR1 and CDR2: LGHNA and YNFKEQ. CDR3 size: 18 residues. Here the CDR3 reads CASSQEGNFGTGAYEQYF. The CDR3 nucleotides are TGTGCCAGCAGCCAAGAAGGAAATTTCGGGACAGGGGCCTACGAGCAGTACTTC.

The chain combines TRBV6-5 with TRBJ2-2; D not certain. There are 13 residues in the CDR3. The V end lost 6 bases, the J end lost 3 bases, and 8 bases lay between the germline ends. Per the germline V gene, CDR1 is MNHEY and CDR2 is SVGAGI. CDR3 coding DNA: TGTGCCAGCAGCCGTACAGACACCGGGGAGCTGTTTTTT. Encoded protein: CASSRTDTGELFF.

This chain connects TRBV13 to TRBJ2-7; a weak D match, TRBD2 (7 bases). The V end lost 3 bases, the J end lost 4 bases, and 16 bases lay between the germline ends. There are 15 residues in the CDR3. Germline V gene lookup returns CDR1 PRHDT and CDR2 FYEKMQ (reference sequence). CDR3 loop: CASSLGRGLQYEQYF. In nucleotides, the CDR3 is TGTGCCAGCAGCTTGGGGCGGGGGCTACAATACGAGCAGTACTTC. The entire variable domain, with the rest obtained from reference TRBV13 and TRBJ2-7, is as follows: AAGVIQSPRHLIKEKRETATLKCYPIPRHDTVYWYQQGPGQDPQFLISFYEKMQSDKGSIPDRFSAQQFSDYHSELNMSSLELGDSALYFCASSLGRGLQYEQYFGPGTRLTVT.

The chain couples TRBV2 to TRBJ2-1; D uncertain. The V gene lost 2 bases and the J gene lost 9 bases, with 2 bases spanning the gap. The CDR3 consists of 10 residues. Germline V gives CDR1 SNHLY, CDR2 FYNNEI. The CDR3 here is CASSEFEQFF. CDR3 nucleotide sequence: TGTGCCAGCAGTGAATTTGAGCAGTTCTTC.

The J gene is TRBJ1-4, the V gene TRBV7-8; D uncertain. This CDR3 contains 15 residues. Germline-derived CDR1 and CDR2 are SGHVS and FQNEAQ. Trimming took off 5 bases at V and 0 bases at J, with 10 bases between the two ends. CDR3 protein: CASSAYGATNEKLFF. Here the CDR3 DNA reads TGTGCCAGCAGCGCATACGGTGCAACTAATGAAAAACTGTTTTTT.

V is TRBV9 and J is TRBJ2-1; D possibly corresponds to TRBD2 (6 bases). The CDR3 consists of 12 residues. V shed 1 base and J shed 9 bases, with 8 bases lying between them. The germline CDR1 and CDR2 sequences are SGDLS and YYNGEE. The DNA for the CDR3 is TGTGCCAGCAGCGTAAATAGCGGTGAGCAGTTCTTC. Translation: CASSVNSGEQFF.

The chain uses TRBV7-2 and TRBJ1-4; 9 bases are shared with TRBD1. Trimming took 5 bases from V and 8 from J; bases not matched to a gene: 6. CDR3 length: 14 amino acids. Germline lookup yields CDR1 SGHTA and CDR2 FQGNSA. Here the CDR3 reads CASSPWDRVEKLFF. As DNA, the CDR3 is TGTGCCAGCAGCCCCTGGGACAGGGTGGAAAAACTGTTTTTT.

This chain links TRBV7-9 with TRBJ2-5; 10 positions match TRBD2. Trimming cost V 4 bases and J 5 bases; bases outside gene matches: 4. Germline CDR1 SEHNR, CDR2 FQNEAQ (reference sequence). The CDR3 contains 14 residues. CDR3 residues: CASSSVAGGETQYF. The CDR3, as DNA: TGTGCCAGCAGCTCCGTAGCGGGGGGTGAGACCCAGTACTTC.

This sequence joins TRBV30 and TRBJ1-1; D remains unclear. The CDR3 has 12 residues. Germline CDR1 is GTSNPN and CDR2 is SVGIG (reference sequence). V was cut by 6 bases and J by 1 base, with 9 bases left in between. In DNA, the CDR3 is TGTGCCTGCCGTCCATGGAACACTGAAGCTTTCTTT. Its protein product is CACRPWNTEAFF.

The J gene is TRBJ1-5, the V gene TRBV2; D may be TRBD1 (5 bases). The V and J ends lost 3 bases and 4 bases respectively, with 10 bases between them. Germline assignment: CDR1 SNHLY and CDR2 FYNNEI. There are 14 residues in the CDR3. In DNA, the CDR3 is TGTGCCAGCAGTGAGGCAGGGTTGAATCAGCCCCAGCATTTT. It is translated as CASSEAGLNQPQHF.

The rearrangement uses TRBV7-9 and TRBJ2-3; D unclear. Germline values: CDR1 SEHNR, CDR2 FQNEAQ (reference sequence). CDR3 length: 11 amino acids. V gave up 3 bases and J gave up 5 bases, with 3 bases separating them. CDR3 in DNA: TGTGCCAGCAGCTTTGAAGATACGCAGTATTTT. Translating gives CASSFEDTQYF.

The chain combines TRBV5-5 with TRBJ2-1, with D perhaps matching TRBD1 or TRBD2 (5 bases each). V lost 6 bases to trimming and J lost 5 bases, with 12 bases between them. CDR3 size: 13 residues. Germline V gives CDR1 SGHKS, CDR2 YYEKEE (reference sequence). In DNA, the CDR3 is TGTGCCAGCAAACGGGACCTGAACAATGAGCAGTTCTTC. Translating it yields CASKRDLNNEQFF. Full variable domain (remainder filled in from reference TRBV5-5 and TRBJ2-1): DAGVTQSPTHLIKTRGQQVTLRCSPISGHKSVSWYQQVLGQGPQFIFQYYEKEERGRGNFPDRFSARQFPNYSSELNVNALLLGDSALYLCASKRDLNNEQFFGPGTRLTVL.

The chain couples TRBV6-1 to TRBJ1-1, with TRBD1 identical over 9 bases. This CDR3 has 14 amino acids. The V gene end was trimmed by 3 bases and the J gene end by 6 bases; junction bases not matched to a gene: 5. Germline V CDR1 and CDR2: MNHNS, SASEGT. The chain's CDR3 is CASSETGGRSEAFF. CDR3 DNA sequence: TGTGCCAGCAGTGAGACAGGGGGGCGTTCTGAAGCTTTCTTT.

This clone was found once. The V gene is TRBV29-1, the J gene TRBJ1-2, with unresolved D. The CDR3 has 14 amino acids. V gave up 4 bases and J gave up 4 bases, with 16 bases separating them. Germline CDR1 is SQVTM and CDR2 is ANQGSEA. CDR3 sequence: CSVGHSPQAYGYTF. The CDR3 DNA reads as TGCAGCGTTGGCCACTCACCGCAAGCCTATGGCTACACCTTC.

V is TRBV7-9 and J is TRBJ1-1; 7 bases agree with TRBD1. The ends lost 1 base at V and 6 bases at J; junction bases unmatched: 2. Germline V lookup: CDR1 SEHNR, CDR2 FQNEAQ (reference sequence). The CDR3 loop spans 13 amino acids. The chain's CDR3 is CASSLEGASEAFF. The CDR3 nucleotides are TGTGCCAGCAGCTTAGAGGGGGCGTCTGAAGCTTTCTTT.

The chain uses TRBV25-1 and TRBJ1-5; D gene unclear. The CDR3 has 12 amino acids. V was trimmed by 11 bases and J by 1 base, leaving 9 bases between them. Germline-derived CDR1 and CDR2 are MGHDK and SYGVNS. This CDR3 is CASAGSNQPQHF. The CDR3 region has the DNA TGTGCCTCAGCAGGCAGCAATCAGCCCCAGCATTTT.

The CDR3 DNA sequence: TGCGCCAGCAGTCCGTTAGGACAGTCCCCGGGGGAGACCCAGTACTTC. Amino acid sequence: CASSPLGQSPGETQYF. The chain uses TRBV4-1 and TRBJ2-5, with D possibly being TRBD1 (6 bases). Trimming left V 6 bases short and J 5 bases short, with 22 bases between. The CDR3 loop spans 16 amino acids. In germline, CDR1 is MGHRA, CDR2 YSYEKL.

This clone has only a few counts. The V call is TRBV7-3, the J call TRBJ2-2, with 10 bases matching TRBD1. The CDR3 totals 17 residues. Germline loops: CDR1 SGHTA, CDR2 FQGTGA. Losses at the gene ends were 2 bases for V and 3 bases for J; bases not matched to a gene: 6. CDR3 coding DNA: TGTGCCAGCAGCTTAGGGGACAGGGGATGGGACACCGGGGAGCTGTTTTTT. It encodes CASSLGDRGWDTGELFF.